A single sample is the source of the 14 T cell receptor beta chains below, sequenced in a study of blood T cells in healthy people across ages (dated by TCRdb to the mid-2010s). The library was obtained by 5' RACE. Sequencing instrument: Illumina HiSeq 2500. A second 7 to 11 cycle PCR used a sample-barcoded 5' primer and a J-beta primer mix. TCRdb redid the processing of the public reads, applying fastp at Q25 and MiXCR, and retained in-frame beta chains. Every distinct CDR3 protein forms one entry, paired with its most common genes and DNA. The sample table holds hundreds of thousands of distinct CDR3 sequences, of which approximately 47% were seen once. The leading ten clones occupy under 65% of the sample. The sample taken for sequencing was blood. The source of these receptors is a man aged 55 to 69 in good health.

V usage is TRBV20-1 and J usage is TRBJ2-3, with D perhaps TRBD1 (7 bases). The germline V and J ends were trimmed by 0 bases and 4 bases, with 17 bases remaining between them. This CDR3 is 16 amino acids long. Germline V CDR1 and CDR2: DFQATT, SNEGSKA (reference sequence). Written as DNA, the CDR3 is TGCAGTGCTAGAGAAGTCAGGGGGGTCACAGCAGATACGCAGTATTTT. It translates to CSAREVRGVTADTQYF.

The rearrangement joins TRBV6-5 to TRBJ1-6; D is unresolved. In germline, CDR1 is MNHEY, CDR2 SVGAGI. The CDR3 is 12 residues long. The V and J ends lost 6 bases and 7 bases respectively, with 7 bases between them. The CDR3 reads CASRQPNSPLHF. CDR3 DNA sequence: TGTGCCAGCAGACAGCCAAATTCACCCCTCCACTTT.

V gene TRBV25-1 combines with J gene TRBJ1-4; D remains ambiguous. V lost 6 bases and J 4 bases, leaving 3 bases between the germline ends. Germline V CDR1 and CDR2: MGHDK, SYGVNS. This CDR3 has 11 residues. CDR3 DNA: TGTGCCAGCAGAATTAATGAAAAACTGTTTTTT. Translating gives CASRINEKLFF.

The CDR3 spells CASSLELWGKTFF. The CDR3 bases are TGTGCCAGCAGCTTAGAGCTCTGGGGTAAAACTTTCTTT. J is TRBJ1-1 and V is TRBV7-2; D uncertain. Germline CDR1 is SGHTA and CDR2 is FQGNSA. The CDR3 is 13 amino acids. The V end lost 1 base, the J end lost 12 bases, and 15 bases lay between the germline ends.

The sample holds a few counts of this clonotype. The V call is TRBV28, the J call TRBJ2-5, with TRBD1 matching 7 bases. CDR3 length: 15 amino acids. CDR1 MDHEN and CDR2 SYDVKM come from the germline V gene. V trimming: 6 bases; J trimming: 11 bases; junction bases outside the gene matches: 18. The CDR3 here is CASRPGGQRYNEQYF. The DNA of the CDR3 is TGTGCCAGCAGACCAGGGGGACAACGCTACAATGAGCAGTACTTC. The full variable domain, completed using reference TRBV28 and TRBJ2-5, is DVKVTQSSRYLVKRTGEKVFLECVQDMDHENMFWYRQDPGLGLRLIYFSYDVKMKEKGDIPEGYSVSREKKERFSLILESASTNQTSMYLCASRPGGQRYNEQYFGPGTRLLVL.

V and J are TRBV29-1 and TRBJ2-1, with D perhaps matching TRBD2 (6 bases). The V end was cut by 8 bases, the J end by 10 bases, with 18 bases between. This CDR3 has 12 residues. Looked up from germline, CDR1 is SQVTM and CDR2 is ANQGSEA. The CDR3 spells CSSRAGGAEQFF. CDR3 nucleotide sequence: TGCAGCTCACGGGCGGGCGGGGCGGAGCAGTTCTTC.

J is TRBJ2-1 and V is TRBV27, with D unclear. The DNA end lines up better with TRBJ2-7; the J call may be wrong. The germline V gene has CDR1 MNHEY and CDR2 SMNVEV (reference sequence). The CDR3 has 14 amino acids. Written as DNA, the CDR3 is TGTGCCAGCAGTCCTACATCGAATTACAATGAGCAGTACTTC. The encoded protein is CASSPTSNYNEQYF.

Ten or more counts support this clonotype. The gene calls are TRBV20-1 and TRBJ2-4; D is unresolved. V was pared by 3 bases and J by 7 bases, with 13 bases between. This CDR3 region has 13 residues. Germline CDR1 DFQATT, CDR2 SNEGSKA (reference sequence). The CDR3: CSARDLQTNIQYF. The DNA for the CDR3 is TGCAGTGCTAGGGACCTCCAGACGAACATTCAGTACTTC.

J is TRBJ2-1 and V is TRBV20-1, with TRBD1 as a possible D gene (5 bases). Germline V lookup: CDR1 DFQATT, CDR2 SNEGSKA (reference sequence). V lost 5 bases, J lost 6 bases, and 17 bases lay in between. There are 14 residues in the CDR3. In DNA form, the CDR3 reads TGCAGTGCTCCAGACAGTGTAAGGGTCAATGAGCAGTTCTTC. Protein: CSAPDSVRVNEQFF.

The CDR3 bases are TGTGCCAGCACCTGGACAGGGAATCAGCCCCAGCATTTT. Protein product: CASTWTGNQPQHF. The rearrangement joins TRBV7-2 to TRBJ1-5, with 8 bases aligning to TRBD1. Trimming cost V 7 bases and J 4 bases; bases outside gene matches: 3. There are 13 residues in the CDR3. Germline V CDR1 and CDR2: SGHTA, FQGNSA. Based on the CDR3 plus reference TRBV7-2 and TRBJ1-5, the full variable domain is GAGVSQSPSNKVTEKGKDVELRCDPISGHTALYWYRQSLGQGLEFLIYFQGNSAPDKSGLPSDRFSAERTGGSVSTLTIQRTQQEDSAVYLCASTWTGNQPQHFGDGTRLSIL.

This clonotype was recorded a few times. The chain carries TRBV2 and TRBJ2-1, with 9 bases aligning to TRBD1. With 9 bases clipped from V and 4 bases from J, the junction kept 7 bases outside the gene matches. From germline, CDR1 is SNHLY and CDR2 FYNNEI. CDR3 length equals 14 residues. The CDR3 here is CASTPDRGYNEQFF. CDR3 coding DNA: TGTGCCAGTACCCCGGACAGGGGTTACAATGAGCAGTTCTTC.

This clonotype has more than one count but fewer than ten. The chain couples TRBV5-5 to TRBJ2-3; possibly TRBD1 or TRBD2 for D (5 bases each). V was cut by 7 bases and J by 8 bases, with 20 bases left in between. Germline CDR1 is SGHKS and CDR2 is YYEKEE (reference sequence). CDR3 size: 14 residues. CDR3 loop: CASEGPSTVGTQYF. DNA of the CDR3: TGTGCCAGCGAGGGACCGTCCACAGTTGGTACGCAGTATTTT.

The genes are TRBV28 and TRBJ2-5; TRBD1 might be the D (6 bases). The CDR3 length is 14 residues. CDR1 MDHEN and CDR2 SYDVKM come from the germline V gene. Trimming removed 5 bases from V and 2 bases from J, with 12 bases in between. CDR3 bases: TGTGCCAGCAGTACCGGGACACTTCAAGAGACCCAGTACTTC. It specifies CASSTGTLQETQYF.

The CDR3 DNA is TGTGCCGTCGGACAGGGTACCTACGAGCAGTACTTC. Its translation is CAVGQGTYEQYF. This chain uses TRBV10-3 with TRBJ2-4; 8 bases are shared with TRBD1. The J call is uncertain, as TRBJ2-7 better fits the DNA end. This CDR3 has 12 residues. Germline V gene sequence: CDR1 ENHRY, CDR2 SYGVKD.